This T cell receptor (beta chain) was retrieved from a study of cytomegalovirus exposure and HLA in healthy donors. A note on this clone: Its matching antigen is unknown.

Germline trimming cut 5 bases from V and 9 bases from J; bases unmatched to any gene: 8. This CDR3 spans 15 amino acids. Germline CDR1 and CDR2: LNHDA and SQIVND (reference sequence). Broader study findings: Confirmation was obtained in vitro that a few CMV-associated chains are specific for CMV antigens. As was reported, the classifier diagnosed cytomegalovirus status with high specificity and sensitivity.

Generated by immunoSEQ multiplex PCR, the TCRdb table keeps only in-frame clones and is missing some. Among 180,000 or so clones, approximately 82% were seen once, and the ten largest hold around an eighth. The sequence was obtained from a woman in her thirties in good health and CMV-seropositive. The chain links TRBV19 to TRBJ2-1; TRBD1 agrees at 12 bases. Sequenced: PBMCs. The CDR3, as DNA: TGTGCCAGTAGTGTCACCGGGACAGGGGGCAGTGAGCAGTTCTTC. Protein: CASSVTGTGGSEQFF.